This TCR beta chain was profiled in a study of T cell responses to AZD1222 COVID-19 vaccine. Overall study findings and caveats: In a largely white British group with more females than males, clonal diversity was possibly underestimated.

Trimming cost V 1 base and J 4 bases; bases outside gene matches: 0. CDR1 is SEHNR, CDR2 FQNEAQ, per germline (reference sequence). The CDR3 spans 14 residues. TCRdb keeps only in-frame clones here, not all; method: immunoSEQ multiplex PCR. The sample yields about 110,000 clones, roughly 91% seen once. Concerning this clone: Its antigen remains unidentified.

This TCR derives from an adult who received the AZD1222 COVID-19 vaccine. V is TRBV7-9 and J is TRBJ1-2; 10 bases fit TRBD1. The sequences come from peripheral blood, collected 28 days after the second AZD1222 dose. In nucleotides, the CDR3 is TGTGCCAGCAGCTTAGGGACAGGGGGCTATGGCTACACCTTC. It yields the protein CASSLGTGGYGYTF.